The source of this T cell receptor beta chain is a study of T-cell memory formation after mild COVID-19. Study at large: Among the donors, TCR clusters were largely specific to each donor.

Study-wide results and limits: Among clones peaking at day 37 in the second wave, SARS-CoV-2 specificity remained unconfirmed. There was a balanced CD4/CD8 profile in clones contracting day 15 to 85, and later expanders leaned CD4+.

Between the trimmed V and J ends, which lost 0 bases and 7 bases, there was a span of 15 bases. The CDR3 is 15 residues long. Looked up from germline, CDR1 is LNHNV and CDR2 is YYDKDF (reference sequence). This clonotype was recorded once. Its antigen is unknown. From 5'RACE with constant-segment primers came TCR alpha and TCR beta cDNA libraries that carried sample barcodes and UMIs. TCRdb re-called the 5' RACE reads with MiXCR, one entry per CDR3 protein. The data show about 500,000 distinct CDR3 sequences, around 21% seen once. The origin of this receptor is an adult woman who had mild COVID-19 (a few samples of this study predate the infection). Cell type and time point are not known. Sequences were obtained from PBMCs or a T cell subset sorted from them (not recorded which). The rearrangement uses TRBV15 and TRBJ1-2; D gene uncertain. The CDR3 is CATSREGLGAGGYTF. The CDR3 DNA follows: TGTGCCACCAGCAGAGAAGGTTTGGGCGCGGGTGGCTACACCTTC.